These 26 T cell receptor beta chains were all obtained from the same sample, sequenced in a study of blood T cell repertoires in COVID-19. TCRdb's copy holds only in-frame clones and misses some; the assay was immunoSEQ multiplex PCR. Of 150,000 to 200,000 clones listed, roughly 77% are singletons. The sample was PBMCs or T cells enriched from blood (not recorded which). The source is a woman aged 50 to 60 with acute COVID-19.

The J gene is TRBJ2-1, the V gene TRBV3-1 (or the pseudogene TRBV3-2); 7 bases match TRBD2. Germline assignment: CDR1 LGHDT and CDR2 YNNKEL (reference sequence). Trimming cost V 8 bases and J 5 bases; bases outside gene matches: 12. CDR3 length equals 15 residues. CDR3 residues: CASSVRGTMNNEQFF. The CDR3 DNA reads as TGTGCCAGCTCGGTTCGGGGGACTATGAACAATGAGCAGTTCTTC.

J is TRBJ1-3 and V is TRBV6-5, with D possibly TRBD1 on 5 matching bases. The germline gives CDR1 MNHEY, CDR2 SVGAGI. The V and J ends lost 7 bases and 0 bases respectively, with 13 bases between them. The CDR3 sequence is 15 residues long. This CDR3 reads CASKGNVVSGNTIYF. In DNA form, the CDR3 reads TGTGCCAGCAAGGGGAACGTAGTCTCTGGAAACACCATATATTTT.

The chain is built from TRBV19 and TRBJ1-4, with 11 bases aligning to TRBD1. The CDR3 covers 15 residues. With V trimmed by 5 bases and J by 7 bases, 6 bases remained unmatched. CDR1 is LNHDA, CDR2 SQIVND, per germline (reference sequence). Here the CDR3 DNA reads TGTGCCAGTAGTTTGGACAGGGGGCTGGGTGAAAAACTGTTTTTT. Translation: CASSLDRGLGEKLFF.

This clone was counted once. V is TRBV5-4 and J is TRBJ2-1; TRBD2 aligns across 13 bases. V trimming: 3 bases; J trimming: 7 bases; junction bases outside the gene matches: 7. The CDR3 totals 16 residues. Germline CDR1 reads SGHNT; CDR2 reads YYREEE (reference sequence). Written as DNA, the CDR3 is TGTGCCAGCAGCTCCGGGACTAGCGGGGCTTATAATGAGCAGTTCTTC. This sequence encodes CASSSGTSGAYNEQFF.

This rearrangement joins TRBV5-5 to TRBJ2-7; TRBD1 matches at 9 bases. V lost 0 bases to trimming and J lost 5 bases; unmatched junction nucleotides: 3. The CDR3 spans 14 residues. Germline CDR1 SGHKS, CDR2 YYEKEE (reference sequence). CDR3 nucleotides: TGTGCCAGCAGCTTGGGGGACAGGGTGGACGAGCAGTACGTC. It is translated as CASSLGDRVDEQYV.

This clone was found many times. This chain joins TRBV28 and TRBJ1-1; D may be TRBD1 (6 bases). The germline V gene encodes CDR1 MDHEN and CDR2 SYDVKM. The CDR3 sequence is 15 residues long. Trimming took 5 bases from V and 1 from J, leaving 14 bases between them. CDR3 sequence (DNA): TGTGCCAGCAGTCTAGAGATGACAGGGAACACTGAAGCTTTCTTT. It codes for CASSLEMTGNTEAFF.

This chain uses TRBV2 with TRBJ1-5; no firm D call. V was shortened by 6 bases and J by 7 bases, with 10 bases between the two germline ends. CDR3 length equals 12 residues. The germline CDR1 and CDR2 sequences are SNHLY and FYNNEI. CDR3: CASRGEGQPQHF. CDR3 coding DNA: TGTGCCAGCAGGGGTGAGGGACAGCCCCAGCATTTT.

This chain connects TRBV5-1 to TRBJ2-1; D is ambiguous. There are 12 residues in the CDR3. V lost 7 bases and J lost 5, with 10 bases in between. In germline, CDR1 is SGHRS, CDR2 YFSETQ. The CDR3 region is CASYGSNNEQFF. In DNA, the CDR3 is TGCGCCAGCTACGGGTCGAACAATGAGCAGTTCTTC.

This chain links TRBV4-3 with TRBJ2-7; TRBD1 aligns across 7 bases. The V and J ends lost 0 bases and 2 bases, in that order; junction bases with no gene match: 4. This CDR3 spans 15 amino acids. Germline CDR1 LGHNA, CDR2 YSLEER. Here the CDR3 DNA reads TGCGCCAGCAGCCAAGATTTGACAGGGCCCTACGAGCAGTACGTC. Protein: CASSQDLTGPYEQYV.

The chain carries TRBV4-1 and TRBJ1-1; 12 positions agree with TRBD1. In germline, CDR1 is MGHRA, CDR2 YSYEKL. J was trimmed by 0 bases and V by 6 bases; bases with no gene match: 5. This CDR3 region has 16 residues. Here the CDR3 reads CASRRGQGALNTEAFF. CDR3 DNA sequence: TGCGCCAGCAGACGGGGACAGGGGGCGCTGAACACTGAAGCTTTCTTT.

The chain is built from TRBV4-1 and TRBJ1-3; D call uncertain. With 0 bases removed from V and 0 bases from J, the gap between germline ends came to 21 bases. Germline CDR1 and CDR2: MGHRA and YSYEKL. This CDR3 region has 20 residues. CDR3 amino acids: CASSQEEGPYTWGSGNTIYF. The CDR3 DNA reads TGCGCCAGCAGCCAAGAAGAGGGCCCCTATACGTGGGGCTCTGGAAACACCATATATTTT.

The chain couples TRBV7-9 to TRBJ1-2, with D possibly TRBD1 on 5 matching bases. The germline V gene has CDR1 SEHNR and CDR2 FQNEAQ (reference sequence). V lost 5 bases, J lost 7 bases, and 17 bases lay in between. CDR3 size: 14 residues. The CDR3 nucleotides read TGTGCCAGCAGCCCACAAGGGGCAGGGCTTGGCTACACCTTC. The encoded protein is CASSPQGAGLGYTF.

The genes are TRBV6-5 and TRBJ2-1; 8 bases align to TRBD2. The CDR3 is 14 amino acids. Germline assignment: CDR1 MNHEY and CDR2 SVGAGI. Trimming took 5 bases from V and 1 from J; bases not matched to a gene: 1. For the CDR3, the DNA is TGTGCCAGCAGTCGGGGGGGGTCCTACAATGAGCAGTTCTTC. Its translation: CASSRGGSYNEQFF.

The chain joins TRBV2 to TRBJ2-5; 8 bases align to TRBD1. Per germline, CDR1 SNHLY and CDR2 FYNNEI. V was clipped by 5 bases and J by 5 bases; unmatched bases: 4. This CDR3 has 13 amino acids. DNA for the CDR3: TGTGCCAGCAGTCGACAGGGGAGGGAGACCCAGTACTTC. This translates into CASSRQGRETQYF.

The rearrangement uses TRBV6-2 or TRBV6-3 and TRBJ2-7; 7 bases map to TRBD1. J lost 4 bases, V lost 5 bases, and 8 bases had no gene match. The CDR3 contains 14 residues. CDR1 is MNHEY and CDR2 is SVGEGT in the germline V gene. The CDR3: CASSPTGNGYEQYV. For the CDR3, the DNA is TGTGCCAGCAGTCCGACAGGGAACGGTTACGAGCAGTACGTC.

The chain recombines TRBV6-5 with TRBJ2-3; D unresolved. Germline CDR1 MNHEY, CDR2 SVGAGI. With 6 bases removed from V and 0 bases from J, the gap between germline ends came to 10 bases. CDR3 length equals 14 residues. This chain's CDR3 is CASSLLESTDTQYF. For the CDR3, the DNA is TGTGCCAGCAGCCTTCTAGAGAGCACAGATACGCAGTATTTT.

The chain has TRBV6-1 and TRBJ1-1; 8 nucleotides agree with TRBD1. The CDR3 is 15 amino acids. V shed 3 bases and J 0 bases; nucleotides not matched to a gene: 3. Germline lookup yields CDR1 MNHNS and CDR2 SASEGT. The CDR3 nucleotides read TGTGCCAGCAGTGATCCGGGACAGGTGAACACTGAAGCTTTCTTT. It encodes CASSDPGQVNTEAFF.

The chain has TRBV29-1 and TRBJ2-7, with D possibly matching TRBD2 (7 bases). The length of the CDR3 is 15 residues. V gave up 5 bases and J gave up 8 bases, with 25 bases separating them. The germline CDR1 and CDR2 sequences are SQVTM and ANQGSEA. CDR3 sequence: CSVPKAAGAPTQQYV. CDR3 DNA sequence: TGCAGCGTTCCAAAAGCCGCGGGGGCCCCGACCCAGCAGTACGTC.

This clone has only one observation. The gene calls are TRBV5-1 and TRBJ2-1, with 7 bases lining up with TRBD2. Germline assignment: CDR1 SGHRS and CDR2 YFSETQ. Trimming cost V 7 bases and J 8 bases; bases outside gene matches: 0. This CDR3 contains 10 residues. CDR3 nucleotide sequence: TGCGCCAGCGGGGGGGATGAGCAGTTCTTC. Translated: CASGGDEQFF. The full variable domain, completed using reference TRBV5-1 and TRBJ2-1, is KAGVTQTPRYLIKTRGQQVTLSCSPISGHRSVSWYQQTPGQGLQFLFEYFSETQRNKGNFPGRFSGRQFSNSRSEMNVSTLELGDSALYLCASGGDEQFFGPGTRLTVL.

The genes are TRBV7-9 and TRBJ1-3; TRBD1 is a possible D gene (5 bases). V was trimmed by 5 bases and J by 4 bases, leaving 18 bases between them. CDR1 is SEHNR, CDR2 FQNEAQ, per germline (reference sequence). The CDR3 has 16 residues. CDR3: CASSTGQHAAGNTIYF. In DNA, the CDR3 is TGTGCCAGCAGCACCGGACAACACGCCGCCGGAAACACCATATATTTT.

J is TRBJ1-2 and V is TRBV7-8; D gene ambiguous. The length of the CDR3 is 15 residues. Trimming pared 3 bases from V and 0 bases from J, leaving 11 bases between. Germline V lookup: CDR1 SGHVS, CDR2 FQNEAQ. The CDR3 bases are TGTGCCAGCAGCTTTCCGGACTCAGCTAACTATGGCTACACCTTC. Its protein is CASSFPDSANYGYTF.

This chain joins TRBV28 and TRBJ1-6, with D perhaps TRBD1 (6 bases). The V and J ends lost 7 bases and 7 bases respectively, with 11 bases between them. This CDR3 has 13 amino acids. Germline CDR1 reads MDHEN; CDR2 reads SYDVKM. The CDR3 DNA reads as TGTGCCAGCAAACAAGGACAGAATTCACCCCTCCACTTT. Translated, it gives CASKQGQNSPLHF.

The CDR3 reads CASSPGGKLATETQYF. The DNA for the CDR3 is TGTGCCAGCAGCCCAGGGGGGAAGTTAGCGACAGAGACCCAGTACTTC. The V call is TRBV3-1 (or the pseudogene TRBV3-2), the J call TRBJ2-5, with D possibly being TRBD1 (7 bases). Germline lookup yields CDR1 LGHDT and CDR2 YNNKEL (reference sequence). V shed 4 bases and J shed 4 bases, with 19 bases lying between them. The length of the CDR3 is 16 residues.

This rearrangement joins TRBV5-1 to TRBJ2-5; 7 nucleotides line up with TRBD2. The germline gives CDR1 SGHRS, CDR2 YFSETQ. The CDR3 is 15 residues long. Losses at the gene ends were 4 bases for V and 1 base for J; bases not matched to a gene: 7. As DNA, the CDR3 is TGCGCCAGCAGCACGGGGGGAGAGGGCCAAGAGACCCAGTACTTC. It specifies CASSTGGEGQETQYF. The full variable domain, completed using reference TRBV5-1 and TRBJ2-5, is KAGVTQTPRYLIKTRGQQVTLSCSPISGHRSVSWYQQTPGQGLQFLFEYFSETQRNKGNFPGRFSGRQFSNSRSEMNVSTLELGDSALYLCASSTGGEGQETQYFGPGTRLLVL.

This clone has more than one count but fewer than ten. The chain carries TRBV27 and TRBJ1-2; TRBD1 matches at 9 bases. Germline CDR1 MNHEY, CDR2 SMNVEV (reference sequence). With 8 bases clipped from V and 4 bases from J, the junction kept 14 bases outside the gene matches. The CDR3 contains 16 residues. The CDR3 loop is CASGSLDRGYSYGYTF. The CDR3 bases are TGTGCCAGCGGCTCCCTCGACAGGGGGTATAGCTATGGCTACACCTTC.

The rearrangement links TRBV11-3 to TRBJ2-3; TRBD2 is a possible D gene (5 bases). The germline V and J ends were trimmed by 8 bases and 3 bases, with 12 bases remaining between them. The CDR3 contains 13 residues. From germline, CDR1 is SGHNT and CDR2 YENEEA. The DNA for the CDR3 is TGTGCCAGCCGAGGGTTAGAAACAGATACGCAGTATTTT. Residues: CASRGLETDTQYF.